Included here is one T cell receptor beta chain sequence, with context. The data originate from a study of blood T cell repertoires in COVID-19. Overall study context: Acute-phase and convalescent COVID-19 samples originated in the United States, Italy and Spain. Sources were T cells, B-cell-depleted T cells, or PBMCs; the material itself was cDNA or gDNA.

Data came from immunoSEQ multiplex PCR; TCRdb stores just in-frame clones and leaves some out. The data hold under 300,000 clones, with 85% observed a single time. This receptor was identified in a woman in her sixties with active or convalescent COVID-19. Input material: peripheral blood.

The CDR3 DNA sequence: TGTGCCAGCCGACGACAGGGGCTCTATGGCTACACCTTC. It yields the protein CASRRQGLYGYTF. J is TRBJ1-2 and V is TRBV5-8; TRBD1 agrees at 8 bases. The germline gives CDR1 SGHTS, CDR2 YDEGEE. The CDR3 spans 13 residues. V shed 7 bases and J 4 bases; nucleotides not matched to a gene: 6.